Here is one TCR beta chain with its context. The sample is drawn from a study of blood T cell repertoires in COVID-19. Study in general: There were acute and convalescent COVID-19 samples, and they came from the United States, Italy and Spain.

Assay used: immunoSEQ multiplex PCR; TCRdb lists only in-frame clones, some missing. This sample yields under 200,000 clones, of which around 89% are seen a single time; 2% to 2.5% belongs to the top ten. This CDR3 has 13 amino acids. Germline CDR1 SQVTM, CDR2 ANQGSEA. The V end lost 4 bases, the J end lost 4 bases, and 11 bases lay between the germline ends. The sample consisted of peripheral blood. The J gene is TRBJ2-1, the V gene TRBV29-1; D may be TRBD2 (6 bases). The sequence came from a middle-aged man who had recovered from COVID-19. CDR3 nucleotides: TGCAGCGTTGGGGGGGTCAAGTACAATGAGCAGTTCTTC. Amino acid sequence: CSVGGVKYNEQFF.